This T cell receptor (beta chain) was found in a study of T cells in localized non-small cell lung cancer. The protocol was immunoSEQ multiplex PCR, while the TCRdb copy is restricted to in-frame clones and leaves out a portion. The sample carries some 38,000 clones, roughly 85% recorded once. Broader study findings: The highest T cell clonality was in uninvolved adjacent lung, above tumor. Adjacent lung had a median roughly 53 of the 100 largest tumor clones. Since sequencing was restricted to only one region of the tumor, intratumor heterogeneity remains a possibility.

Concerning this clone itself: Its specificity is not known.

This clonotype was sampled from a male donor at least 60 years old with stage II lung adenocarcinoma. This material consisted of peripheral blood mononuclear cells, taken before any cancer treatment.

CDR3 sequence: CAISTGSRNTEAFF. The CDR3 nucleotides read TGTGCCATCAGCACAGGGAGTCGTAACACTGAAGCTTTCTTT. V is TRBV10-3 and J is TRBJ1-1; maybe TRBD1 (6 bases). V dropped 6 bases and J dropped 2 bases, with 13 bases sitting between them. Germline V lookup: CDR1 ENHRY, CDR2 SYGVKD. The CDR3 is 14 residues long.